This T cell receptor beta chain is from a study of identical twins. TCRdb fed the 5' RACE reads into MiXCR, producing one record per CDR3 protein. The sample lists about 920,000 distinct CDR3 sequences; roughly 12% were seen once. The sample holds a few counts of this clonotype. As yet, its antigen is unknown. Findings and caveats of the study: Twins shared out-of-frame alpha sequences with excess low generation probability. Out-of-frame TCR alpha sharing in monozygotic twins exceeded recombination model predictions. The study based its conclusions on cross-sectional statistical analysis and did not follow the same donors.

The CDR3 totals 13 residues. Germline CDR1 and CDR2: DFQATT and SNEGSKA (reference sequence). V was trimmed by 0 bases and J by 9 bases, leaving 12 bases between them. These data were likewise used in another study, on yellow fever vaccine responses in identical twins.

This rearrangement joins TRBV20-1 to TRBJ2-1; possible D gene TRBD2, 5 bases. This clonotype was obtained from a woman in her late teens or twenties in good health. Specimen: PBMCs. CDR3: CSARDGEGSEQFF. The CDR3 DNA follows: TGCAGTGCTAGAGACGGGGAAGGGTCTGAGCAGTTCTTC.